The T cell receptor beta chain described here comes from a study of blood T cell repertoires in COVID-19. About the study: From the United States, Italy and Spain came samples of acute and convalescent COVID-19. PBMCs, B-cell-depleted T cells, or T cells were the source of the cDNA or gDNA that made up the material.

The table came from immunoSEQ multiplex PCR; TCRdb's copy has only in-frame clones and leaves some out. Here the sample spans about 190,000 clones, less than 80% being singletons. Trimming removed 1 base from V and 2 bases from J, with 9 bases in between. This CDR3 spans 14 amino acids. Germline-derived CDR1 and CDR2 are SGHTA and FQGNSA. The sequence was collected from a man aged 45 to 65 who had recovered from COVID-19. Source material: peripheral blood. The rearrangement joins TRBV7-2 to TRBJ2-7, with D tentatively TRBD1 (5 bases). CDR3 region: CASSLDAGTYEQYF. CDR3 nucleotides: TGTGCCAGCAGCTTAGATGCAGGGACCTACGAGCAGTACTTC.